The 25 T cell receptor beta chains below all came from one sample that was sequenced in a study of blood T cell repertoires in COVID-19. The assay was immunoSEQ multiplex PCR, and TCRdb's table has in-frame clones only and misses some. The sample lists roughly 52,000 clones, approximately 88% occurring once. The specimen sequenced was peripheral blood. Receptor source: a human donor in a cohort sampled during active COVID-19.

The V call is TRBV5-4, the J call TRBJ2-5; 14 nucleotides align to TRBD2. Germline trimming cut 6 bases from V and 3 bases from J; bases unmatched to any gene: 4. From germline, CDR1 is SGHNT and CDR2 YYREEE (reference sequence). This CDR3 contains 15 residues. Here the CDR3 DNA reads TGTGCCAGCAAACCGGGACTAGCGGGAGAAGAGACCCAGTACTTC. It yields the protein CASKPGLAGEETQYF.

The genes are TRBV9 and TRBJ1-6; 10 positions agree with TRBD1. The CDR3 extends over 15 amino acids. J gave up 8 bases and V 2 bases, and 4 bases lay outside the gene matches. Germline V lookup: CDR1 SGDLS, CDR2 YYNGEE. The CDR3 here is CASSVFGTGDSPLHF. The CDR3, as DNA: TGTGCCAGCAGCGTTTTCGGGACAGGGGATTCACCCCTCCACTTT. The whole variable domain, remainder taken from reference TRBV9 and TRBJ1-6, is DSGVTQTPKHLITATGQRVTLRCSPRSGDLSVYWYQQSLDQGLQFLIQYYNGEERAKGNILERFSAQQFPDLHSELNLSSLELGDSALYFCASSVFGTGDSPLHFGNGTRLTVT.

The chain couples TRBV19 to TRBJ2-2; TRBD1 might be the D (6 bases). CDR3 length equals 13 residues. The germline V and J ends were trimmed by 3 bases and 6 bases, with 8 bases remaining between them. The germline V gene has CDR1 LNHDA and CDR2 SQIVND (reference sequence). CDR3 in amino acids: CASSIGGPGELFF. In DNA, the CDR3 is TGTGCCAGTAGTATTGGGGGCCCCGGGGAGCTGTTTTTT.

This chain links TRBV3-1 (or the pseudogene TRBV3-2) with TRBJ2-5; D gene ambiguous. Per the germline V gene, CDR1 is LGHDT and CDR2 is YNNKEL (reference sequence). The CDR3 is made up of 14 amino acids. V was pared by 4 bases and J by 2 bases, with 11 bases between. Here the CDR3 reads CASSRATKQETQYF. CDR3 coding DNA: TGTGCCAGCAGCCGCGCGACAAAGCAAGAGACCCAGTACTTC.

The CDR3 region is CASSQVGSGYGYTF. CDR3 DNA: TGTGCCAGCAGCCAAGTCGGGTCCGGCTATGGCTACACCTTC. The chain links TRBV3-1 (or the pseudogene TRBV3-2) to TRBJ1-2; D call uncertain. The CDR3 has 14 amino acids. With 1 base removed from V and 4 bases from J, the gap between germline ends came to 10 bases. The germline V gene encodes CDR1 LGHDT and CDR2 YNNKEL (reference sequence).

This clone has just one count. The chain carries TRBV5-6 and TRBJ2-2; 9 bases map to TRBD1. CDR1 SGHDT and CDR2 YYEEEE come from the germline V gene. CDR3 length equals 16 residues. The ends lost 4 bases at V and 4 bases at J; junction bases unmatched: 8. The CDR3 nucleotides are TGTGCCAGCAGCCCCCGGGACAGGGTGGCCACCGGGGAGCTGTTTTTT. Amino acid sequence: CASSPRDRVATGELFF.

The chain's CDR3 is CASSLPVYQAMSGYTF. CDR3 sequence (DNA): TGTGCCAGCTCACTTCCAGTTTATCAGGCCATGAGTGGCTACACCTTC. The chain employs TRBV18 and TRBJ1-2; D unresolved. The CDR3 loop spans 16 amino acids. Germline CDR1 and CDR2: KGHSH and LQKENI. Between the trimmed V and J ends, which lost 4 bases and 7 bases, there was a span of 22 bases.

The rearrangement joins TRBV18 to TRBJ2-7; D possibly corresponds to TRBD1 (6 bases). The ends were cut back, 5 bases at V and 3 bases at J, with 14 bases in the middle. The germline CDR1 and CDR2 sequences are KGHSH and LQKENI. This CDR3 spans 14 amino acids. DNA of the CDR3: TGTGCCAGCTCATCGCCCGGGACATTCTACGAGCAGTACTTC. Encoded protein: CASSSPGTFYEQYF.

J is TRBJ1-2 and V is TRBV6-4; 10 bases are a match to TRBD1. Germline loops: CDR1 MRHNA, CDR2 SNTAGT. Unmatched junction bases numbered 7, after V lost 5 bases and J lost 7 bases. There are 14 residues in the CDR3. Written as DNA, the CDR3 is TGTGCCAGCAGTCCCCGGGACAGGGGAGGTGGCTACACCTTC. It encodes CASSPRDRGGGYTF.

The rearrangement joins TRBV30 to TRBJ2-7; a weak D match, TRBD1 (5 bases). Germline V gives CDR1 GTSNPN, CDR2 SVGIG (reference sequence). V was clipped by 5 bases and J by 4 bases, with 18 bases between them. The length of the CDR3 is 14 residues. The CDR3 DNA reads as TGTGCCTGGGCATCAGGACAAAAGAGTTACGAGCAGTACTTC. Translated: CAWASGQKSYEQYF.

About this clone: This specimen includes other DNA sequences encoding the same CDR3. The CDR3 is CASSPRQITDTQYF. In DNA, the CDR3 is TGTGCCAGCTCACCCCGACAGATCACAGATACGCAGTATTTT. This chain links TRBV18 with TRBJ2-3; D perhaps matches TRBD1 (5 bases). V was clipped by 3 bases and J by 2 bases, with 9 bases between them. The CDR3 loop spans 14 amino acids. Germline V lookup: CDR1 KGHSH, CDR2 LQKENI.

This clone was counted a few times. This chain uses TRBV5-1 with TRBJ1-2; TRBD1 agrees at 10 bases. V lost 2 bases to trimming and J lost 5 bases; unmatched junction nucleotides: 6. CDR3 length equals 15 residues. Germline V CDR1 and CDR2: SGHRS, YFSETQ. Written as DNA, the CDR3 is TGCGCCAGCAGCTTTCCGGGACAGGGGAATTATGGCTACACCTTC. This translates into CASSFPGQGNYGYTF.

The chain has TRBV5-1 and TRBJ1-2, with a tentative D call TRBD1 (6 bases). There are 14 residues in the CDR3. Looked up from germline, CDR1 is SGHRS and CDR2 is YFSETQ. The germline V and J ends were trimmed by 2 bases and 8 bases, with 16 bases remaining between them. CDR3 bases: TGCGCCAGCAGCTTATCCCAGGGGAGCGGAGGCTACACCTTC. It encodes CASSLSQGSGGYTF. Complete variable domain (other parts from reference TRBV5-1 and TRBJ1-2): KAGVTQTPRYLIKTRGQQVTLSCSPISGHRSVSWYQQTPGQGLQFLFEYFSETQRNKGNFPGRFSGRQFSNSRSEMNVSTLELGDSALYLCASSLSQGSGGYTFGSGTRLTVV.

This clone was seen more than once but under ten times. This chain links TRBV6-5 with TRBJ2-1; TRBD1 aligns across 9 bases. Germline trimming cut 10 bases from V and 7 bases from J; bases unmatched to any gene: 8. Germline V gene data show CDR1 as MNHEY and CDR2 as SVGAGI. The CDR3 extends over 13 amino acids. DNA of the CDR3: TGTGCCACGATTTCGGGACAGGGAAATGAGCAGTTCTTC. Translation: CATISGQGNEQFF.

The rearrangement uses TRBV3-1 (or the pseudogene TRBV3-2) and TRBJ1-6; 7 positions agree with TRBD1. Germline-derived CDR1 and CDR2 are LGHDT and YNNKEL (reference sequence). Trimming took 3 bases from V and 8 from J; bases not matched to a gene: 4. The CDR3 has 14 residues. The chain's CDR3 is CASSQDRKDSPLHF. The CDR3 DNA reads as TGTGCCAGCAGCCAGGACAGGAAGGATTCACCCCTCCACTTT.

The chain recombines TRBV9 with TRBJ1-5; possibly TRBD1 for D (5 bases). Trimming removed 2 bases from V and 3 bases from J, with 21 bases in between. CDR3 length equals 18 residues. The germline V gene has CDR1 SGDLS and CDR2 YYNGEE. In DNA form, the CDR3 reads TGTGCCAGCAGCGTTATGGGCAGGGTATGCCCTACCAATCAGCCCCAGCATTTT. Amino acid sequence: CASSVMGRVCPTNQPQHF.

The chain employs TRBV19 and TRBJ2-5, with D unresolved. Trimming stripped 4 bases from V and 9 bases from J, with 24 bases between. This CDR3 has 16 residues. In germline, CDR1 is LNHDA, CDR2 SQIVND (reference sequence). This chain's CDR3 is CASSTRLPGLFGAQYF. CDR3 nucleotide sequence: TGTGCCAGTAGTACCCGCCTCCCAGGCTTGTTCGGCGCCCAGTACTTC.

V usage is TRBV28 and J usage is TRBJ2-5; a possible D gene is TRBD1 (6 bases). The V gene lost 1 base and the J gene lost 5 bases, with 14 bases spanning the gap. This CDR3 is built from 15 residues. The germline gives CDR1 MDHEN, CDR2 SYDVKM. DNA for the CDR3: TGTGCCAGCAGTTTATTGTCAGGGGTTAAGGAGACCCAGTACTTC. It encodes CASSLLSGVKETQYF.

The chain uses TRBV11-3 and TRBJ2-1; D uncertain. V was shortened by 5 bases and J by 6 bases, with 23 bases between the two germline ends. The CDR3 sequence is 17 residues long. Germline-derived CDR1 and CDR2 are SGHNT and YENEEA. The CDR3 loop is CASSPPARPRSPNEQFF. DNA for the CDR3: TGTGCCAGCAGCCCCCCGGCAAGGCCTAGGTCCCCCAATGAGCAGTTCTTC.

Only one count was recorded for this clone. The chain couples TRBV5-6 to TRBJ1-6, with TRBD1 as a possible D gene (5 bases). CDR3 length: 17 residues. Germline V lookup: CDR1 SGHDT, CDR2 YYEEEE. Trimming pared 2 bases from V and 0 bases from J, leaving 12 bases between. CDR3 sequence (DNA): TGTGCCAGCAGCTTACCCCCCGGGGGCTCCTATAATTCACCCCTCCACTTT. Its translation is CASSLPPGGSYNSPLHF.

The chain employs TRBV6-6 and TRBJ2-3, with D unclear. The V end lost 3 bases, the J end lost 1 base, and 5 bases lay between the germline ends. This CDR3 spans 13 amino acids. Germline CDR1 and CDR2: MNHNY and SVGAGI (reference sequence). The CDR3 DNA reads TGTGCCAGCAGTTATTTCGGCACAGATACGCAGTATTTT. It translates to CASSYFGTDTQYF.

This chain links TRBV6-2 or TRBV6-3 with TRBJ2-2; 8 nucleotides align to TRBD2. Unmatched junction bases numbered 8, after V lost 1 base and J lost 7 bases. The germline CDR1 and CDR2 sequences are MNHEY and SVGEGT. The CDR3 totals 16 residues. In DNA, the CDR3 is TGTGCCAGCAGTTACTTTTCCGGGGGGGCCGTCGGGGAGCTGTTTTTT. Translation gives CASSYFSGGAVGELFF.

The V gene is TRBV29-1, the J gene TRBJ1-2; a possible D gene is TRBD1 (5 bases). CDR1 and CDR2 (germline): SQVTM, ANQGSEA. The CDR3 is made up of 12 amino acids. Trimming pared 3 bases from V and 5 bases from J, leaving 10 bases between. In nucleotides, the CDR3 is TGCAGCGTTGATGACAGTCCGTATGGCTACACCTTC. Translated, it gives CSVDDSPYGYTF.

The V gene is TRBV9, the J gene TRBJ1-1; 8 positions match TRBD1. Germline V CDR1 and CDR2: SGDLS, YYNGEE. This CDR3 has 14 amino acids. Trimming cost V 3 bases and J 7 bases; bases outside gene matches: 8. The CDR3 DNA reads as TGTGCCAGCAGCGCTACAGGGGGTCCTCTTGAAGCTTTCTTT. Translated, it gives CASSATGGPLEAFF.

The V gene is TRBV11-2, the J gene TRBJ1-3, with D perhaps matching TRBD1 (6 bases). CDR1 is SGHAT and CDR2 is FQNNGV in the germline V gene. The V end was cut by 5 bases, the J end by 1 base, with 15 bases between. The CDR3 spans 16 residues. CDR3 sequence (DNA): TGTGCCAGCAGCACAGCGCGGGGGCCATCTGGAAACACCATATATTTT. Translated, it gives CASSTARGPSGNTIYF.